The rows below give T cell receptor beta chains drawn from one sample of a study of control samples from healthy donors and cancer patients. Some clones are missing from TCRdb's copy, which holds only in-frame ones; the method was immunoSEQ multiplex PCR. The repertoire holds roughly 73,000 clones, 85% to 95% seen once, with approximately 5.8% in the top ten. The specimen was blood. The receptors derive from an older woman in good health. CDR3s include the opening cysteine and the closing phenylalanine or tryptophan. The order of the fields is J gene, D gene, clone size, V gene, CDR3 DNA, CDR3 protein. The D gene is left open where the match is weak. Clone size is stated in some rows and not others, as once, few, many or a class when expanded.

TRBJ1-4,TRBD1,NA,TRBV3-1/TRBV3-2,TGTGCCAGCAGCCATGGGACAGGGTATGAAAAACTGTTTTTT,CASSHGTGYEKLFF
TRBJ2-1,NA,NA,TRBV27,TGTGCCAGCCACTCCTACAATGAGCAGTTCTTC,CASHSYNEQFF
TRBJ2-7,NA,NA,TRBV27,TGTGCCAGCAGCCGGGACCTGAACTCCTACGAGCAGTACTTC,CASSRDLNSYEQYF
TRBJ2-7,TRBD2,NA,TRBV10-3,TGTGCCATCAGTGAACTAGTCGCGGGAGGATCCTACGAGCAGTACTTC,CAISELVAGGSYEQYF
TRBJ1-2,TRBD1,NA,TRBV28,TGTGCCAGCAGTTCCCTTCCCAGGGGGCTAACGGACTATGGCTACACCTTC,CASSSLPRGLTDYGYTF
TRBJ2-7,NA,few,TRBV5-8,TGTGCCAGCAAGGCGGACGGAGACGGGGGCTACGAGCAGTACTTC,CASKADGDGGYEQYF
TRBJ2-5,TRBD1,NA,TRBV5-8,TGTGCCAGCAGCTCGAGGACAGGGATCGAGACCCAGTACTTC,CASSSRTGIETQYF
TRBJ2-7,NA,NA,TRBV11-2,TGTGCCAGCAGCGAAAAACCAGCCTACGAGCAGTACTTC,CASSEKPAYEQYF
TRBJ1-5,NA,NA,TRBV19,TGTGCCAGTAGTTTGACGGAGAATCAGCCCCAGCATTTT,CASSLTENQPQHF
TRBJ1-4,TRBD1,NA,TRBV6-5,TGTGCCAGCAGGGTAGGGACAGCAACTAATGAAAAACTGTTTTTT,CASRVGTATNEKLFF
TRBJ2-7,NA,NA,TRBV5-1,TGCGCCAGCAGCCAACTGCCCGGCAACGAGCAGTACTTC,CASSQLPGNEQYF
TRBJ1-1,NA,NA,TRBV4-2,TGTGCCAGCAGCCAAGATATCCCGGTCCTTCAGGCTTTCTTT,CASSQDIPVLQAFF
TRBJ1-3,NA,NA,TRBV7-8,TGTGCCAGCAGCTCCACGTTAGGCGGGGTTCCCAACACCATATATTTT,CASSSTLGGVPNTIYF